Following are 11 T cell receptor beta chains from one sample sequenced in a study of T cells in Graves' hyperthyroidism and ophthalmopathy. RNA transcripts provided the source from which TCR beta CDR3 regions were amplified. The HTBI set primed first-round TCR CDR3 RT-PCR. MiXCR, applied by TCRdb to the multiplex PCR reads, yields one record per CDR3 protein. The top ten hold 14% of the sample, which has a few hundred thousand distinct CDR3 sequences, roughly 15% seen once. The material sequenced was blood. These receptors were collected from a woman aged 35 to 49 with Graves' hyperthyroidism.

This chain joins TRBV19 and TRBJ1-5; unclear D gene. V shed 3 bases and J shed 10 bases, with 13 bases lying between them. The CDR3 sequence is 13 residues long. Per the germline V gene, CDR1 is LNHDA and CDR2 is SQIVND (reference sequence). CDR3 in amino acids: CASSISLGEPQHF. DNA for the CDR3: TGTGCCAGTAGTATTAGCTTAGGAGAACCCCAGCATTTT.

This clonotype was counted many times. V is TRBV6-5 and J is TRBJ2-7; the match to TRBD2 covers 11 bases. This CDR3 is 18 amino acids long. After removal of 0 bases from V and 4 bases from J, the junction contained 11 bases not matched to a gene. Germline V gene lookup returns CDR1 MNHEY and CDR2 SVGAGI. The CDR3 DNA follows: TGTGCCAGCAGTTACTCGACGGGTCGACTAGCGGGATCGTACGAGCAGTACTTC. It yields the protein CASSYSTGRLAGSYEQYF.

The J gene is TRBJ1-2, the V gene TRBV4-2; D ambiguous. The CDR3 contains 15 residues. V shed 3 bases and J shed 4 bases, with 15 bases lying between them. Looked up from germline, CDR1 is LGHNA and CDR2 is YNFKEQ. The CDR3 region has the DNA TGTGCCAGCAGCCAGTCCACCGGCGAAGGCTATGGCTACACCTTC. Translated, it gives CASSQSTGEGYGYTF.

This clonotype was seen many times. The rearrangement uses TRBV2 and TRBJ2-7; TRBD1 matches at 10 bases. From germline, CDR1 is SNHLY and CDR2 FYNNEI. Germline trimming cut 7 bases from V and 4 bases from J; bases unmatched to any gene: 7. The CDR3 contains 14 residues. The chain's CDR3 is CASTFDRGPYEQYF. The CDR3 DNA reads as TGTGCCAGCACCTTCGACAGGGGGCCGTACGAGCAGTACTTC.

This chain joins TRBV30 and TRBJ2-4; D perhaps matches TRBD2 (5 bases). From germline, CDR1 is GTSNPN and CDR2 SVGIG (reference sequence). The CDR3 covers 14 residues. Between the trimmed V and J ends, which lost 2 bases and 3 bases, there was a span of 11 bases. CDR3 in DNA: TGTGCCTGGAGTCCATTAGCGAGCAAAAACATTCAGTACTTC. Translating it yields CAWSPLASKNIQYF.

This clonotype was found many times. The chain joins TRBV5-1 to TRBJ2-3; D gene uncertain. The CDR3 contains 15 residues. Germline loops: CDR1 SGHRS, CDR2 YFSETQ. Deletions cut 4 bases from V and 2 bases from J, with 14 bases between. The CDR3 DNA reads as TGCGCCAGCAGCCCACCCCTGCCGACCACAGATACGCAGTATTTT. This sequence encodes CASSPPLPTTDTQYF.

The CDR3 region is CASSSWGGEQYF. CDR3 bases: TGTGCCAGCAGCTCCTGGGGGGGCGAGCAGTACTTC. The chain links TRBV5-5 to TRBJ2-7; 7 bases are shared with TRBD2. Per germline, CDR1 SGHKS and CDR2 YYEKEE (reference sequence). The CDR3 has 12 residues. The ends lost 3 bases at V and 6 bases at J; junction bases unmatched: 3.

This clonotype occurred many times. CDR3 protein: CASRPTGLDEKLFF. The CDR3 DNA reads TGTGCCAGCAGGCCAACAGGGTTGGATGAAAAACTGTTTTTT. The V and J genes are TRBV6-1 and TRBJ1-4; weak D call: TRBD1 (6 bases). Trimming stripped 6 bases from V and 6 bases from J, with 14 bases between. The CDR3 loop spans 14 amino acids. CDR1 and CDR2 (germline): MNHNS, SASEGT.

In this sample, this clonotype turned up many times. The V and J genes are TRBV3-1 and TRBJ2-2; 11 bases match TRBD2. After removal of 2 bases from V and 1 base from J, the junction contained 3 bases not matched to a gene. Germline values: CDR1 LGHDT, CDR2 YNNKEL (reference sequence). There are 17 residues in the CDR3. CDR3 nucleotide sequence: TGTGCCAGCAGCCAACAAGGGACTAGCGGGAACACCGGGGAGCTGTTTTTT. Amino acids: CASSQQGTSGNTGELFF.

V is TRBV19 and J is TRBJ1-4, with 7 bases matching TRBD1. CDR3 length equals 13 residues. Germline assignment: CDR1 LNHDA and CDR2 SQIVND (reference sequence). J lost 7 bases, V lost 4 bases, and 3 bases had no gene match. This CDR3 is CASSTTGTEKLFF. The CDR3 bases are TGTGCCAGTAGTACGACAGGGACTGAAAAACTGTTTTTT.

The chain uses TRBV19 and TRBJ2-1; TRBD2 is a possible D gene (6 bases). Germline values: CDR1 LNHDA, CDR2 SQIVND (reference sequence). V gave up 5 bases and J gave up 8 bases, with 19 bases separating them. The CDR3 covers 15 residues. The CDR3 DNA follows: TGTGCCAGTAGTCCACCACTAGCACTCTATGATGAGCAGTTCTTC. It specifies CASSPPLALYDEQFF.